The rows below give T cell receptor beta chains drawn from one sample of a study of blood T cells in healthy people across ages. TCRdb analysed the 5' RACE reads with MiXCR anew, one entry per CDR3 protein. This repertoire shows roughly 570,000 distinct CDR3 sequences, approximately 30% found once; its top ten account for under 20%. Material for sequencing was blood. The receptors stem from a woman aged 70-85 years in good health. CDR3s include the opening cysteine and the closing phenylalanine or tryptophan. Rows give clone size only sometimes, using once, few, many, or a class for an expanded clone.

abundance | j_gene | v_gene | CDR3aa
. | TRBJ2-2 | TRBV20-1 | CSARDGLVAPSGELFF
. | TRBJ2-7 | TRBV5-1 | CASSLFGVGDEQYF
few | TRBJ2-5 | TRBV10-3 | CAIKAGTGTETQYF
. | TRBJ1-2 | TRBV20-1 | CSARAPGGGYTF
. | TRBJ2-1 | TRBV25-1 | CASQGADGGSYNEQFF
. | TRBJ2-5 | TRBV20-1 | CSARVETGLETQYF
. | TRBJ2-3 | TRBV5-1 | CASSQRRGDSDTQYF
few | TRBJ2-7 | TRBV11-2 | CASSLSLAGSGEQYF
few | TRBJ2-7 | TRBV7-2 | CASSFGHVRNEQYF
. | . | TRBV2 | CASTVEFANYEQYF
. | TRBJ2-7 | TRBV5-1 | CASSEPGGAAYEQYF
. | TRBJ2-5 | TRBV6-2/TRBV6-3 | CASSYVAGTQYF
. | TRBJ1-5 | TRBV7-9 | CASSLGHRDQPQHF
few | TRBJ1-2 | TRBV24-1 | CATVPGQNYGYTF
. | . | TRBV4-3 | CASSQTRQGGSYEQYF
once | TRBJ1-2 | TRBV6-2/TRBV6-3 | CASSYRRGNYGYTF
few | TRBJ2-3 | TRBV5-4 | CASSLDRPDGDTQYF
. | TRBJ2-5 | TRBV5-1 | CASSLGGQGGETQYF
. | TRBJ2-4 | TRBV7-9 | CASSPGVRDIQYF
. | TRBJ2-2 | TRBV12-3/TRBV12-4 | CASRTGTSNTGELFF
few | TRBJ1-4 | TRBV7-8 | CASSSYRGGGKLFF
few | TRBJ2-7 | TRBV7-2 | CASSGRKGSSSYEQYF
. | TRBJ1-2 | TRBV29-1 | CSVGGGRTNYGYTF
few | TRBJ2-7 | TRBV7-9 | CASSLGGIEQYF
once | TRBJ2-5 | TRBV28 | CASSYGDWAADLSKETQYF
. | TRBJ2-3 | TRBV7-2 | CASSLVKRLGGVTDTQYF
. | TRBJ2-6 | TRBV6-5 | CASSYAIKGSGANVLTF
few | TRBJ2-5 | TRBV19 | CASSIVLAGGGETQYF
few | TRBJ2-4 | TRBV20-1 | CSARQGALDIQYF
few | TRBJ2-3 | TRBV29-1 | CSVRQRTSGGMSTDTQYF
. | TRBJ2-2 | TRBV5-1 | CASSAVNRVANTGELFF
few | TRBJ2-2 | TRBV24-1 | CATSGLGQTNTGELFF
. | TRBJ2-5 | TRBV7-2 | CASSLVRTSGDGETQYF
few | TRBJ1-2 | TRBV18 | CASSPRELGYGYTF
many | TRBJ2-5 | TRBV18 | CASSGAGETQYF
. | TRBJ2-7 | TRBV20-1 | CSARESGGAGYEQYF